This T cell receptor (beta chain) was captured by sequencing in a study of blood T cell repertoires in COVID-19. The J segment lost 6 bases and the V segment lost 6 bases, leaving 5 bases of the junction unmatched. Per the germline V gene, CDR1 is KGHSH and CDR2 is LQKENI. The CDR3 contains 13 residues. Self-reported history from a screening survey and questionnaire set each donor's cohort. The repertoire was sequenced with immunoSEQ multiplex PCR; TCRdb's copy has only in-frame clones and lacks some. The sample yields 200,000 or so clones, about 80% seen once. The chain recombines TRBV18 with TRBJ1-5, with 7 bases identical to TRBD1. The TCR originated in a man aged 35-49 years who had recovered from COVID-19. Sequenced input: PBMCs or T cells enriched from blood (not recorded which). CDR3 loop: CASSFDRAQPQHF. The CDR3 DNA follows: TGTGCCAGCTCCTTCGACAGGGCTCAGCCCCAGCATTTT.